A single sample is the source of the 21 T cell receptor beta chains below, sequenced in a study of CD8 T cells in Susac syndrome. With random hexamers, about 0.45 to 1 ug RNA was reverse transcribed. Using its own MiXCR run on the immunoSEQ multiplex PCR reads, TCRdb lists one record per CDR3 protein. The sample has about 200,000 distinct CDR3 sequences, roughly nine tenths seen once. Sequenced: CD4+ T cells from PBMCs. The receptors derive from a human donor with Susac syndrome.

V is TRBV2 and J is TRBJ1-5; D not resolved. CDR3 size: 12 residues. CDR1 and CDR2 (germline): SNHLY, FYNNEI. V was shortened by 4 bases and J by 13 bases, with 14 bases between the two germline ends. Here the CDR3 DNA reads TGTGCCAGCAGTGCCTCGGTGGAAGTGCAGCATTTT. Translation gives CASSASVEVQHF. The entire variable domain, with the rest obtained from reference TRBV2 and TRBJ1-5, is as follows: EPEVTQTPSHQVTQMGQEVILRCVPISNHLYFYWYRQILGQKVEFLVSFYNNEISEKSEIFDDQFSVERPDGSNFTLKIRSTKLEDSAMYFCASSASVEVQHFGDGTRLSIL.

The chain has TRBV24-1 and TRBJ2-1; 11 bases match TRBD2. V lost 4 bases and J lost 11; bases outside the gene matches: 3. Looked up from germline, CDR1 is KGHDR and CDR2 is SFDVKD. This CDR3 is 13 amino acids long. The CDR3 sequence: CATSDLTSGKQFF. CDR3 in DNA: TGTGCCACCAGTGACTTGACTAGCGGGAAGCAGTTCTTC.

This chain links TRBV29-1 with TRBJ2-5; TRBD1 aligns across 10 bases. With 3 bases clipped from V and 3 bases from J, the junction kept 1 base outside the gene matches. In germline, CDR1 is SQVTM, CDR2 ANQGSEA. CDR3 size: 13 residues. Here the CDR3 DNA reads TGCAGCGTTGAGACAGGGGGCGAAGAGACCCAGTACTTC. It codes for CSVETGGEETQYF. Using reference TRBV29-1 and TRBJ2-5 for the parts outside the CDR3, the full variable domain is SAVISQKPSRDICQRGTSLTIQCQVDSQVTMMFWYRQQPGQSLTLIATANQGSEATYESGFVIDKFPISRPNLTFSTLTVSNMSPEDSSIYLCSVETGGEETQYFGPGTRLLVL.

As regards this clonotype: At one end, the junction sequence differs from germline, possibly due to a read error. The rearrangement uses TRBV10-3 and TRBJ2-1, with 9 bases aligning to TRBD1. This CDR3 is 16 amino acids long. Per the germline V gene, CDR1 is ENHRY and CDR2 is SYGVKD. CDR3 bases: TGTGCCATCAGTGTAGCTCCGGGACAGGGACGCAATCAGCAGTTCTTC. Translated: CAISVAPGQGRNQQFF.

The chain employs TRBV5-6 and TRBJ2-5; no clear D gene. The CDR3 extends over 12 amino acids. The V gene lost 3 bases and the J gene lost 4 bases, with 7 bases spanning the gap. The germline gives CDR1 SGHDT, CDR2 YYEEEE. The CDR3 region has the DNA TGTGCCAGCAGCTCGTTCGTAGAGACCCAGTACTTC. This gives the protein CASSSFVETQYF.

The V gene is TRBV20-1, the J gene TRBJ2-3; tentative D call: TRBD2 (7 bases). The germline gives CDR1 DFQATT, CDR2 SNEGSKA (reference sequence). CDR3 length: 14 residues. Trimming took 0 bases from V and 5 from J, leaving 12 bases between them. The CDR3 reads CSARDRGAEDTQYF. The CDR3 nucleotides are TGCAGTGCTAGAGATCGGGGGGCGGAAGATACGCAGTATTTT.

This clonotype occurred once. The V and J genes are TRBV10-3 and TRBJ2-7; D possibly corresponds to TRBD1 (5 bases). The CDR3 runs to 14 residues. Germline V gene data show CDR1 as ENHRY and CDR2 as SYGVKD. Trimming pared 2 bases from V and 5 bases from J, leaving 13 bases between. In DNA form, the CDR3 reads TGTGCCATCAGTGAGAGGGCAGGGAAGCACGAGCAGTACTTC. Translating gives CAISERAGKHEQYF.

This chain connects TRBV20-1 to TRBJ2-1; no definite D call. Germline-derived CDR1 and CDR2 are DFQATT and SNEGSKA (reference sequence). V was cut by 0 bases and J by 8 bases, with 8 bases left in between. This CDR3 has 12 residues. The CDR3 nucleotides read TGCAGTGCTAGAGATACACGGGATGAGCAGTTCTTC. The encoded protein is CSARDTRDEQFF.

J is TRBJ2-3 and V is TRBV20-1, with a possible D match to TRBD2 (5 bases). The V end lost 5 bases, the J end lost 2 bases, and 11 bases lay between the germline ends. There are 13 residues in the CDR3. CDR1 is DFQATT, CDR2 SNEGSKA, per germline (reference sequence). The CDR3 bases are TGCAGTGCTCCTAGCCGCCACACAGATACGCAGTATTTT. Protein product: CSAPSRHTDTQYF.

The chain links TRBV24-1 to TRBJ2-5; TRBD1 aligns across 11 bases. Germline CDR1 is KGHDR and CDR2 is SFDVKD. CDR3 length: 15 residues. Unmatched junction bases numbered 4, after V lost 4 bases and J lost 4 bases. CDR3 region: CATSEGTGGGETQYF. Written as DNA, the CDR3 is TGTGCCACCAGTGAAGGGACAGGGGGGGGAGAGACCCAGTACTTC.

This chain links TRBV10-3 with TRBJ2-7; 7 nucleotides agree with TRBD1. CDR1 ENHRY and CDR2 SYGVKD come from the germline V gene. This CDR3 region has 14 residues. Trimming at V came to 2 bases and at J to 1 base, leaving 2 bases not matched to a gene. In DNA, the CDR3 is TGTGCCATCAGTGAGGACAGGGATTCCTACGAGCAGTACTTC. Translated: CAISEDRDSYEQYF.

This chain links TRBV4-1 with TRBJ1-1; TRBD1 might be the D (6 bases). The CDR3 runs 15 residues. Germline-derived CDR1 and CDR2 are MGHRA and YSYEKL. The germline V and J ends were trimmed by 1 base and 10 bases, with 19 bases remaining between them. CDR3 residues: CASSQGVIWGQGAFF. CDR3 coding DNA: TGCGCCAGCAGCCAAGGGGTAATCTGGGGGCAAGGAGCTTTCTTT.

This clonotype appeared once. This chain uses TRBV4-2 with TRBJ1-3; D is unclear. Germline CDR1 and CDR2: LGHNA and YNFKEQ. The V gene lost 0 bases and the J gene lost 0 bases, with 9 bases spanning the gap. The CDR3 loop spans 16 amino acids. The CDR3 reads CASSQDLGFSGNTIYF. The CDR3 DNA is TGTGCCAGCAGCCAAGATCTAGGATTCTCTGGAAACACCATATATTTT.

The CDR3: CASSFGTSQETQYF. CDR3 DNA sequence: TGTGCCAGCAGTTTTGGGACATCCCAAGAGACCCAGTACTTC. The chain uses TRBV12-3 or TRBV12-4 and TRBJ2-5; maybe TRBD1 (6 bases). V gave up 3 bases and J gave up 1 base, with 9 bases separating them. This CDR3 is built from 14 residues.

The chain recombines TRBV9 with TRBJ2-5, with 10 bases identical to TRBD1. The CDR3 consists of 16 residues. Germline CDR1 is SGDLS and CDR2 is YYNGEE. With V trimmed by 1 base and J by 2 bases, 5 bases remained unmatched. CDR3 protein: CASSVSGQGGQETQYF. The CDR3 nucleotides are TGTGCCAGCAGCGTATCCGGACAGGGGGGACAAGAGACCCAGTACTTC. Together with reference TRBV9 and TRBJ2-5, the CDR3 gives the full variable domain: DSGVTQTPKHLITATGQRVTLRCSPRSGDLSVYWYQQSLDQGLQFLIQYYNGEERAKGNILERFSAQQFPDLHSELNLSSLELGDSALYFCASSVSGQGGQETQYFGPGTRLLVL.

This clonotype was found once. The DNA for the CDR3 is TGTGCCATATGGGACAGCGTACACGAGCAGTACTTC. Amino acid sequence: CAIWDSVHEQYF. The gene calls are TRBV10-3 and TRBJ2-7, with 7 bases lining up with TRBD1. J was trimmed by 5 bases and V by 9 bases; bases with no gene match: 7. Germline loops: CDR1 ENHRY, CDR2 SYGVKD. The CDR3 spans 12 residues.

CDR3 residues: CASRGLAGYNEQFF. CDR3 coding DNA: TGTGCCAGCAGAGGGCTAGCGGGTTACAATGAGCAGTTCTTC. The chain links TRBV6-6 to TRBJ2-1, with 8 bases fitting TRBD2. The germline CDR1 and CDR2 sequences are MNHNY and SVGAGI (reference sequence). The V segment lost 6 bases and the J segment 4 bases; nucleotides outside the gene matches: 5. The CDR3 is 14 amino acids.

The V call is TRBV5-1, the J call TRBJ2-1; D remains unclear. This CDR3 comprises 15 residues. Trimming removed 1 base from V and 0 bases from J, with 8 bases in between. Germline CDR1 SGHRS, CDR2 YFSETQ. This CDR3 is CASSLSTSSYNEQFF. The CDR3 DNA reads TGCGCCAGCAGCTTGTCAACAAGCTCCTACAATGAGCAGTTCTTC.

CDR3: CSARASGRPYEQYF. DNA of the CDR3: TGCAGTGCTAGGGCTAGCGGGAGACCCTACGAGCAGTACTTC. The gene calls are TRBV20-1 and TRBJ2-7, with 10 bases fitting TRBD2. The CDR3 spans 14 residues. From germline, CDR1 is DFQATT and CDR2 SNEGSKA (reference sequence). J lost 2 bases, V lost 3 bases, and 4 bases had no gene match.

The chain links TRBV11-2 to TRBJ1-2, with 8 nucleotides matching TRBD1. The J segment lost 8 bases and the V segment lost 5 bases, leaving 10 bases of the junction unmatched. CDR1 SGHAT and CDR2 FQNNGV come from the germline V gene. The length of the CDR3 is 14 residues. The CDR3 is CASSLGWGTGGYTF. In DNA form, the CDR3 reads TGTGCCAGCAGCCTTGGTTGGGGGACAGGCGGCTACACCTTC.

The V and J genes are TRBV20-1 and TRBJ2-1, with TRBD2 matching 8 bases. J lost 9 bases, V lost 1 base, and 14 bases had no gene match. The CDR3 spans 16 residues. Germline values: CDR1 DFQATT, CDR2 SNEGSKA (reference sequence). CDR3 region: CSARGPEAGVTGEQFF. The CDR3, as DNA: TGCAGTGCTAGAGGGCCAGAAGCGGGAGTAACCGGTGAGCAGTTCTTC.